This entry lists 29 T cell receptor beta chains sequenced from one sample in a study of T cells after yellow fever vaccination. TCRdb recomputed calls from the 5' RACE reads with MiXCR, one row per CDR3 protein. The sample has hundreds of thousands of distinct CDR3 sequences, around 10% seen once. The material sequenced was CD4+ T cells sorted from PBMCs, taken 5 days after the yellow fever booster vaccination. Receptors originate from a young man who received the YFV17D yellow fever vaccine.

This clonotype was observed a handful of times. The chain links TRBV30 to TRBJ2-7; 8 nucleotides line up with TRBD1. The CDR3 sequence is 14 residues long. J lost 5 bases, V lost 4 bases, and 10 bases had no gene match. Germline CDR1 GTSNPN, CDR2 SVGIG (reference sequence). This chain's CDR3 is CAWNYQDRVDEQYF. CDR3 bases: TGTGCCTGGAACTACCAGGACAGGGTTGACGAGCAGTACTTC.

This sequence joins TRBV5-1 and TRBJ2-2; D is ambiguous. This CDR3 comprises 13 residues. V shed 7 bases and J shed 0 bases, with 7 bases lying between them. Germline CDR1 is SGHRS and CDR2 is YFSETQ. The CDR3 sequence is CASGVANTGELFF. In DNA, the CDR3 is TGCGCCAGCGGGGTTGCGAACACCGGGGAGCTGTTTTTT. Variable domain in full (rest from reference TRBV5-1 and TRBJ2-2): KAGVTQTPRYLIKTRGQQVTLSCSPISGHRSVSWYQQTPGQGLQFLFEYFSETQRNKGNFPGRFSGRQFSNSRSEMNVSTLELGDSALYLCASGVANTGELFFGEGSRLTVL.

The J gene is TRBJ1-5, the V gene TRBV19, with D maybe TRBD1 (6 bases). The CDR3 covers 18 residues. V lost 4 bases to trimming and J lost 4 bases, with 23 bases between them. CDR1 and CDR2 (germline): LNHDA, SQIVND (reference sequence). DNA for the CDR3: TGTGCCAGTAGTACCCCCCCAAGAGCAGGGAGGGGGAATCAGCCCCAGCATTTT. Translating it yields CASSTPPRAGRGNQPQHF. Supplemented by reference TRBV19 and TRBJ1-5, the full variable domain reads DGGITQSPKYLFRKEGQNVTLSCEQNLNHDAMYWYRQDPGQGLRLIYYSQIVNDFQKGDIAEGYSVSREKKESFPLTVTSAQKNPTAFYLCASSTPPRAGRGNQPQHFGDGTRLSIL.

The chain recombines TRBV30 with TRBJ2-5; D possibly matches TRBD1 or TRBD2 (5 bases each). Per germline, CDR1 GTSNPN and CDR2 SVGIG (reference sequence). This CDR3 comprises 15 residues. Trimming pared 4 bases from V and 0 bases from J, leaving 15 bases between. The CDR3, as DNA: TGTGCCTGGAAACGGGACCTGACGTACCAAGAGACCCAGTACTTC. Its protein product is CAWKRDLTYQETQYF.

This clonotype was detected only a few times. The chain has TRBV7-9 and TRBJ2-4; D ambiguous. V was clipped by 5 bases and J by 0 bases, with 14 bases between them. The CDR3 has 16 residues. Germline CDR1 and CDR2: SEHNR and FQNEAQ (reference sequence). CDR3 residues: CASSPFRGLAKNIQYF. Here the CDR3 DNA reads TGTGCCAGCAGCCCTTTCCGCGGATTAGCCAAAAACATTCAGTACTTC.

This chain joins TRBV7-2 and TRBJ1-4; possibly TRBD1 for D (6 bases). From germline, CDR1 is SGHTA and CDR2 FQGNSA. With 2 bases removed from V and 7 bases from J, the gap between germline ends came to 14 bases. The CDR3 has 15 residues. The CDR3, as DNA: TGTGCCAGCAGCTTATTCGGGGGGCGAGGTGAAAAACTGTTTTTT. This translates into CASSLFGGRGEKLFF.

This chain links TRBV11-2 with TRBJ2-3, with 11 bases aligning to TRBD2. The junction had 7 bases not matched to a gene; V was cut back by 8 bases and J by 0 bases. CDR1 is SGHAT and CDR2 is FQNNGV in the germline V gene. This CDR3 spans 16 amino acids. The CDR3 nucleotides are TGTGCCAGCGATAGCGGGGGGGCCTATAGCACAGATACGCAGTATTTT. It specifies CASDSGGAYSTDTQYF.

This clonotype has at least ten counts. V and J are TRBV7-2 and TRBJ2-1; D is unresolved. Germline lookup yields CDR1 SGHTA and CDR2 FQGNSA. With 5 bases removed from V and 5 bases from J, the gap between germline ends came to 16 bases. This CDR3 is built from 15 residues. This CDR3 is CASSLGPWAHNEQFF. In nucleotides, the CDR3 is TGTGCCAGCAGCCTCGGGCCATGGGCCCACAATGAGCAGTTCTTC.

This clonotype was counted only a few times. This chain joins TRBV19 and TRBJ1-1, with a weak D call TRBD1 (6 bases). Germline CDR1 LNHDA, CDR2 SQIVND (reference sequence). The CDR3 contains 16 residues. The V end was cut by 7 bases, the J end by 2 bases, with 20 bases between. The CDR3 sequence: CASTPRGPPINTEAFF. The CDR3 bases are TGTGCCAGTACCCCCAGGGGACCTCCTATAAACACTGAAGCTTTCTTT.

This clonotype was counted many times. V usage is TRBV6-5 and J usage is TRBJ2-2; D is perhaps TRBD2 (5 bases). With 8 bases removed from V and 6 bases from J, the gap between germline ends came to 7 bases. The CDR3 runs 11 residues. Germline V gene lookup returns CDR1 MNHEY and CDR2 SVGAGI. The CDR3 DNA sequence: TGTGCCAGCCGAGGGTCCGGGGAGCTGTTTTTT. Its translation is CASRGSGELFF.

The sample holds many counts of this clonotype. The CDR3 coding sequence is TGTGCCAGCAGCTTGGGGCCCGGGGTGGAGACCCAGTACTTC. Translating it yields CASSLGPGVETQYF. The chain couples TRBV5-6 to TRBJ2-5; D is possibly TRBD2 (5 bases). The germline CDR1 and CDR2 sequences are SGHDT and YYEEEE. V dropped 0 bases and J dropped 5 bases, with 11 bases sitting between them. The CDR3 totals 14 residues.

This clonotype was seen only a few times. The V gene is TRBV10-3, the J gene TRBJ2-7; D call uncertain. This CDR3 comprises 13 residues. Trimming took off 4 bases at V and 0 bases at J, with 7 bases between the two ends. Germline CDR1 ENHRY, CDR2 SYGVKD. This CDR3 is CAISAISSYEQYF. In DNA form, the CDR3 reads TGTGCCATCAGTGCAATTAGCTCCTACGAGCAGTACTTC.

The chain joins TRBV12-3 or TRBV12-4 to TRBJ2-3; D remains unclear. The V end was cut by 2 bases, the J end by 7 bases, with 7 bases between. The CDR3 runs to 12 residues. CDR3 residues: CASSLRRNTQYF. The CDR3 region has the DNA TGTGCCAGCAGTTTACGACGGAATACGCAGTATTTT.

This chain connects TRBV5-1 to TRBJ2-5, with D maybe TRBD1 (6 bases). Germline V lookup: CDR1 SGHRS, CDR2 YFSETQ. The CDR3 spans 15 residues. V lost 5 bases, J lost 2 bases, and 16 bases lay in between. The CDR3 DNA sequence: TGCGCCAGCAGTCCGGGACAAGGCTCTCAAGAGACCCAGTACTTC. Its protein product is CASSPGQGSQETQYF.

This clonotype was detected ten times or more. CDR3 bases: TGTGCCAGCAGTTTTATTGTCGGCAGGGGGCGTTGGGAAGCTTTCTTT. Its protein product is CASSFIVGRGRWEAFF. The chain combines TRBV27 with TRBJ1-1, with TRBD1 matching over 8 bases. The CDR3 has 16 residues. Trimming cost V 3 bases and J 8 bases; bases outside gene matches: 14. Per germline, CDR1 MNHEY and CDR2 SMNVEV (reference sequence).

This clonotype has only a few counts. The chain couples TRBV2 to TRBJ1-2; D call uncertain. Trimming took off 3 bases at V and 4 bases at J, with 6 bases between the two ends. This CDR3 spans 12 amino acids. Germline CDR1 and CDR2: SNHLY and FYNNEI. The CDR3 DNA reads TGTGCCAGCAGTGATACCCCCTATGGCTACACCTTC. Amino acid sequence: CASSDTPYGYTF.

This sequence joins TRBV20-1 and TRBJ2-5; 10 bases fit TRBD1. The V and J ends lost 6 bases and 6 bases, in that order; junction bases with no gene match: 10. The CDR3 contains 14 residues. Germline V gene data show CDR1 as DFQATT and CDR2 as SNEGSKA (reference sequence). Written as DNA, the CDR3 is TGCAGTGCAGCCGGGGACAGGGGTCAGCAGACCCAGTACTTC. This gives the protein CSAAGDRGQQTQYF.

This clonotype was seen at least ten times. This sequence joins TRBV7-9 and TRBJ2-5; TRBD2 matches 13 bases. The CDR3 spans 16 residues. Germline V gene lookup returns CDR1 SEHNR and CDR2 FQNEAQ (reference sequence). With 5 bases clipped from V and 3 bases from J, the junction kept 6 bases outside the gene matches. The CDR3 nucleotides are TGTGCCAGCAGCCCGCCGGGACTAGCGGGGAAAGAGACCCAGTACTTC. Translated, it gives CASSPPGLAGKETQYF. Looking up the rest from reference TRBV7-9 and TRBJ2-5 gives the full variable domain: DTGVSQNPRHKITKRGQNVTFRCDPISEHNRLYWYRQTLGQGPEFLTYFQNEAQLEKSRLLSDRFSAERPKGSFSTLEIQRTEQGDSAMYLCASSPPGLAGKETQYFGPGTRLLVL.

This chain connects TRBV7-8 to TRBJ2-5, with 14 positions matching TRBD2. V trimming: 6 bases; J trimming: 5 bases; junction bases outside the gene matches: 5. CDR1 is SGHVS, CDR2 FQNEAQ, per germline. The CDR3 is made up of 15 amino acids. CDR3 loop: CASSRLAGGPETQYF. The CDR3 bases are TGTGCCAGCAGTCGACTAGCGGGGGGGCCGGAGACCCAGTACTTC.

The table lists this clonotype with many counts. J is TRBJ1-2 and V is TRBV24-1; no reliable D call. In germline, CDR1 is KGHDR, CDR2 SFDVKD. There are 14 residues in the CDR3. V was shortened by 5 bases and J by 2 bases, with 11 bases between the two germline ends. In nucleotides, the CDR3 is TGTGCCACCAGTGCCGGCACTTTGAACTATGGCTACACCTTC. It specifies CATSAGTLNYGYTF.

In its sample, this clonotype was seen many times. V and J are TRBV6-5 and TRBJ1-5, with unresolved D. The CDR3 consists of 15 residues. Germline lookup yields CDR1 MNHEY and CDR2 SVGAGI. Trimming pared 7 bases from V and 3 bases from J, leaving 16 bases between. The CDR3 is CASKRRSRTNQPQHF. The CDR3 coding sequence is TGTGCCAGCAAGAGAAGGTCGAGGACCAATCAGCCCCAGCATTTT.

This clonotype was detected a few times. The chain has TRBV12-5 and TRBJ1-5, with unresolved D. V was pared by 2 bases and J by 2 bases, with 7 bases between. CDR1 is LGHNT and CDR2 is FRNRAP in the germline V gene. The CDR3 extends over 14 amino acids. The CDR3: CASGLRGGNQPQHF. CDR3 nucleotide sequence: TGTGCTAGTGGTTTGCGGGGAGGCAATCAGCCCCAGCATTTT.

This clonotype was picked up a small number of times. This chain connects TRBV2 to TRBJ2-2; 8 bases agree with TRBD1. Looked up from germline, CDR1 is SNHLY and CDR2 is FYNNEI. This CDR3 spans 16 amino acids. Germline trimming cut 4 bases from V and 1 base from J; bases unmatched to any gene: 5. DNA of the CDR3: TGTGCCAGCAGTGCCCAAGGACAGGGGAACACCGGGGAGCTGTTTTTT. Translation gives CASSAQGQGNTGELFF.

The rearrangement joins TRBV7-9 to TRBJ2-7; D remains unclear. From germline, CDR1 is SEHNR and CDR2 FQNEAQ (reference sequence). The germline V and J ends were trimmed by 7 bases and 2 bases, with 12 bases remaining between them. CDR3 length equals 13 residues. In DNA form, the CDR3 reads TGTGCCAGCAACTCCGTGGGGACCTACGAGCAGTACGTC. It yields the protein CASNSVGTYEQYV.

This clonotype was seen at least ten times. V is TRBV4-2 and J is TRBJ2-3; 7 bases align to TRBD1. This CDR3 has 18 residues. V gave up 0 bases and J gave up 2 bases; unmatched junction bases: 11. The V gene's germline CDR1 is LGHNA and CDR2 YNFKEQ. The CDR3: CASSQDRARGGLTDTQYF. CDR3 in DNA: TGTGCCAGCAGCCAAGATAGGGCGAGAGGGGGCCTCACAGATACGCAGTATTTT.

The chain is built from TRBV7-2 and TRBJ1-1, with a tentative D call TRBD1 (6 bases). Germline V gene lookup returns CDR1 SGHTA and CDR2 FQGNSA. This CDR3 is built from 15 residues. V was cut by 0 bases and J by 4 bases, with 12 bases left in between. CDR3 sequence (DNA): TGTGCCAGCAGCTTAGCGGGGGGCTCTGGCACTGAAGCTTTCTTT. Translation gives CASSLAGGSGTEAFF.

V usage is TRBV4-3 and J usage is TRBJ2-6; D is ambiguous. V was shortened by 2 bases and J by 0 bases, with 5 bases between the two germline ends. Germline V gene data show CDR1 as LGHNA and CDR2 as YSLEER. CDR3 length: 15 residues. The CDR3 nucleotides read TGCGCCAGCAGCCAACAGCACTCTGGGGCCAACGTCCTGACTTTC. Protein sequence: CASSQQHSGANVLTF.

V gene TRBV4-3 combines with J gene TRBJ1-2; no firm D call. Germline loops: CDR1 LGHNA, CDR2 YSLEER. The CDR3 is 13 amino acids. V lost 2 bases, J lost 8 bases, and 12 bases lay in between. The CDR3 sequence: CASSQLGVRGYTF. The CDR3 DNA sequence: TGCGCCAGCAGCCAACTTGGGGTCCGCGGCTACACCTTC.

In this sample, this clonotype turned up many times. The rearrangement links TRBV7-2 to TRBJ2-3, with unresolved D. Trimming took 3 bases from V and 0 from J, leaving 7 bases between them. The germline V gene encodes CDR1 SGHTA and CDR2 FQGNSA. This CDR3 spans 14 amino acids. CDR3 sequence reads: CASSFIDSTDTQYF. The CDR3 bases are TGTGCCAGCAGCTTTATCGACAGCACAGATACGCAGTATTTT.